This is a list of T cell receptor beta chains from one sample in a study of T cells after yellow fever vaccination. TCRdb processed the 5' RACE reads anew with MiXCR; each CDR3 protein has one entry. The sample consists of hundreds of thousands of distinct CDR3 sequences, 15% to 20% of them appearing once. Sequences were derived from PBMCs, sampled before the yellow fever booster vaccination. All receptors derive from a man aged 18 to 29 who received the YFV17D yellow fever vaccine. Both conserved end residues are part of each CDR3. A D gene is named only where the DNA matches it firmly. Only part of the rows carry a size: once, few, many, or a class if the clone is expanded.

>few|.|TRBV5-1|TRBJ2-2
TGCGCCAGCAGCCGGGACCACGCCACGGGGGAGCTGTTTTTT
CASSRDHATGELFF
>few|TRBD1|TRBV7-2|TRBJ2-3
TGTGCCAGTATTTCGACGGGACAGGGGACAGATACGCAGTATTTT
CASISTGQGTDTQYF
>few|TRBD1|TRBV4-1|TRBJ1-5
TGCGCCAGCAGCCAGGACAGACAGGGGTTCAATCAGCCCCAGCATTTT
CASSQDRQGFNQPQHF
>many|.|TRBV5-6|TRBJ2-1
TGTGCCAGCAGCTTGGAGGGGAACAGGTATGAGCAGTTCTTC
CASSLEGNRYEQFF
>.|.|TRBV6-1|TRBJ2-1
TGTGCCAGCAGTTTCAGGGAGACGGTAGTCTACAATGAGCAGTTCTTC
CASSFRETVVYNEQFF
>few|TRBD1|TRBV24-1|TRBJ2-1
TGTGCCACCAGTGATGGGACAGGATCGAAGCAGTTCTTC
CATSDGTGSKQFF
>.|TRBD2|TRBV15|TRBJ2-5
TGTGCCACCAGCAACGGACTAGTGTCATTAAGCCAAGAGACCCAGTACTTC
CATSNGLVSLSQETQYF
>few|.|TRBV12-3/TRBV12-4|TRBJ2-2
TGTGCCAGCAGTCCCGGGACAAGCTTTATCGGGGAGCTGTTTTTT
CASSPGTSFIGELFF
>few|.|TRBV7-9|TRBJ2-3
TGTGCCAGCAGCTCCATCCTCACAGATACGCAGTATTTT
CASSSILTDTQYF
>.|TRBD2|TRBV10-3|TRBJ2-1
TGTGCCATCAGTGGGGGCACAGGACTAGCGGGAGGTGAGCAGTTCTTC
CAISGGTGLAGGEQFF
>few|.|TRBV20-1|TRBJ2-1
TGCAGTGCTAGATGGGATAGCTCCTACAATGAGCAGTTCTTC
CSARWDSSYNEQFF
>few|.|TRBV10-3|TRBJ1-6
TGTGCCATCAGTCCCCAGACAGGTTATAATTCACCCCTCCACTTT
CAISPQTGYNSPLHF
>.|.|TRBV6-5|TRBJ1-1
TGTGCCAGCAGTCGACGGAATGATGCTGAAGCTTTCTTT
CASSRRNDAEAFF
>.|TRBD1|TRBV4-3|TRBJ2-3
TGCGCCAGCAGCCCCTACGGGACAGAACCACTCACAGATACGCAGTATTTT
CASSPYGTEPLTDTQYF
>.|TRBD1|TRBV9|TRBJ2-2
TGTGCCAGCAGCGTAGGAAGGGGGCCCGGGGAGCTGTTTTTT
CASSVGRGPGELFF
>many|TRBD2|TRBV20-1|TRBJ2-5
TGCAGTGCTAGTCCCCGCGTAGCGGGGAAAGAGACCCAGTACTTC
CSASPRVAGKETQYF
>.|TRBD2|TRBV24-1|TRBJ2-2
TGTGCCACCAGTCCGGGGGGAAACACCGGGGAGCTGTTTTTT
CATSPGGNTGELFF
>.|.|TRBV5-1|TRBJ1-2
TGCGCCAGCAGCCCCCAACCGGCCACAGTCGATGGCTACACCTTC
CASSPQPATVDGYTF
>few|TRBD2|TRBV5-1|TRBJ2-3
TGCGCCAGCAGCAACACCGGGACTAGCGGCACAGATACGCAGTATTTT
CASSNTGTSGTDTQYF
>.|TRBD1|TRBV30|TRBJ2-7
TGTGCCTGGAGGAAGGGACAGGGCTACGAGCAGTACTTC
CAWRKGQGYEQYF
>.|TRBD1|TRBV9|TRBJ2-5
TGTGCCAGCGCTCCTGGGACAGGGGGCGGGGAGACCCAGTACTTC
CASAPGTGGGETQYF
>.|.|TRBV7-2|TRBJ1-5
TGTGCCAGCAGCTTAGACTTATCTCAGCCCCAGCATTTT
CASSLDLSQPQHF
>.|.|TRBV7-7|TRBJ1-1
TGTGCTAGCAGCTTAGGGGCAGGGTCTCCCCCTTTCTTT
CASSLGAGSPPFF
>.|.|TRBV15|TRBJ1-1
TGTGCCACCAGCACGAGGGGCATGACTGAAGCTTTCTTT
CATSTRGMTEAFF
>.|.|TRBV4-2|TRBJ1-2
TGTGCCAGCAGGGGGGACATTCTCGGCTACACCTTC
CASRGDILGYTF
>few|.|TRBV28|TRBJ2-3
TGTGCCAGCAGTTACTGGGGTAGGGGCACAGATACGCAGTATTTT
CASSYWGRGTDTQYF
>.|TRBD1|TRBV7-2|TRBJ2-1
TGTGCCAGCAGCTTCACCGGGACAGGGCCTATGGGTGAGCAGTTCTTC
CASSFTGTGPMGEQFF
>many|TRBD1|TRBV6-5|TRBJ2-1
TGTGCCAGCAGTTTAATGCCCGGGACAGGGGGGTACAATGAGCAGTTCTTC
CASSLMPGTGGYNEQFF
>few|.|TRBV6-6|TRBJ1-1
TGTGCCAGCAGGGCAGCGGGAGGGGGTGAAGCTTTCTTT
CASRAAGGGEAFF
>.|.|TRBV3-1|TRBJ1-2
TGTGCCTGTTCGGACAGCCTCTATGGCTACACCTTC
CACSDSLYGYTF
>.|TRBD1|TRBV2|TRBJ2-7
TGTGCCAGCAGACCGGGACAGAGATACGAGCAGTACTTC
CASRPGQRYEQYF
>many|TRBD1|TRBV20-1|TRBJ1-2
TGCAGTGCTAGAGTGGACAGGGAAGCCTATGGCTACACCTTC
CSARVDREAYGYTF
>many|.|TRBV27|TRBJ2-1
TGTGCCAGCAGTTTATCGGGGCGGGTAAATGAGCAGTTCTTC
CASSLSGRVNEQFF
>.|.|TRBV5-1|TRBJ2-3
TGCGCCAGCCTGGAGGGGCACTTCACAGATACGCAGTATTTT
CASLEGHFTDTQYF
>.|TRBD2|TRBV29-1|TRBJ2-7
TGCAGCGTTGAAGCGCCGGGGGCGGGGGGCCTCTACGAGCAGTACTTC
CSVEAPGAGGLYEQYF
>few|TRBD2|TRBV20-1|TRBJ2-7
TGCAGTGGCCGGCCCACTAGCGGGGGAACCTACGAGCAGTACTTC
CSGRPTSGGTYEQYF
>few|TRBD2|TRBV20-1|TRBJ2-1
TGCAGTGCTAGTTCTAGCGGGTATTACAATGAGCAGTTCTTC
CSASSSGYYNEQFF
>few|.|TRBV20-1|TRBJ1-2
TGCAGTGCTATGGGAGCAGGGTCCTATGGCTACACCTTC
CSAMGAGSYGYTF
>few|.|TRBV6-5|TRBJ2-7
TGTGCCAGCAGTTACTCGAGGACCTACTACGAGCAGTACTTC
CASSYSRTYYEQYF
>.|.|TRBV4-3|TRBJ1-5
TGCGCCAGCAGCCCTGGTACCGGGGTCGGGAATCAGCCCCAGCATTTT
CASSPGTGVGNQPQHF
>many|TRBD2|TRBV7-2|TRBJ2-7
TGTGCCAGCAGCTACGCGGGGGGCCAAGCCTACGAGCAGTACTTC
CASSYAGGQAYEQYF
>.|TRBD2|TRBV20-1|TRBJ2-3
TGCAGTGCCCACGGACTAGCGATACCCACAGATACGCAGTATTTT
CSAHGLAIPTDTQYF
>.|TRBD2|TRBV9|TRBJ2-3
TGTGCCAGCAGCGCCTGGGGGGGATTGGATACGCAGTATTTT
CASSAWGGLDTQYF
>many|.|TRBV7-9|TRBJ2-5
TGTGCCAGCAGCTTAGTGGGGGGCCAAGAGACCCAGTACTTC
CASSLVGGQETQYF
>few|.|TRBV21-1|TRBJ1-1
TGTGCCAGCCCAAAGCAGTTGAGGAAGGGGGCGTTGAACACTGAAGCTTTCTTT
CASPKQLRKGALNTEAFF
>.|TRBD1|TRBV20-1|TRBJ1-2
TGCAGTGCTGACAGGGGGATAAACTATGGCTACACCTTC
CSADRGINYGYTF
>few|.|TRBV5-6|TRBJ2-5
TGTGCCAGCAGTGGGGGCTCTCGGCCGATGCCCCAAGAGACCCAGTACTTC
CASSGGSRPMPQETQYF
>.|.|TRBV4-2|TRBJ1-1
TGTGCCAGCAGCCACCTTCGGGACACTTCATCGTCTGAAGCTTTCTTT
CASSHLRDTSSSEAFF
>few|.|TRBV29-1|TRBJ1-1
TGCAGCGTTGAAGGGGGATCAAAGGAGCAGGAAGCTTTCTTT
CSVEGGSKEQEAFF
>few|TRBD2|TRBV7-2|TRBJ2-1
TGTGCCAGCAGCGGGTTAGCGGGGGGGCTGAGGAGCGCAGACCCCTATTATGAGCAGTTCTTC
CASSGLAGGLRSADPYYEQFF